Listed below are T cell receptor beta chains from one sample, sequenced in a study of blood T cell repertoires in COVID-19. Method: immunoSEQ multiplex PCR; TCRdb's copy keeps in-frame clones and lacks some. Seen here are more than 95,000 clones, less than 85% observed once, and the top ten hold around 2.5%. Input material: peripheral blood. The receptors were gathered from a man aged 45-60 years with acute or convalescent COVID-19. The CDR3 runs from the conserved cysteine through the conserved F or W. D genes are given only for firm matches. Part of the rows lack a size; the others show once, few, many or a class for expanded clones.

cdr3_aa cdr3_nt j_call d_call clone_size v_call
CASSPGTESYSNQPQHF TGTGCCAGCAGTCCCGGGACAGAAAGCTATAGCAATCAGCCCCAGCATTTT TRBJ1-5 TRBD1 - TRBV2
CASSPLRGGKEAEQYF TGTGCCAGCAGCCCCCTCCGGGGGGGAAAAGAGGCCGAGCAGTACTTC TRBJ2-7 TRBD2 - TRBV13
CASSPGLAGVLYEQYF TGTGCCAGCAGCCCTGGACTAGCGGGTGTACTGTACGAGCAGTACTTC TRBJ2-7 TRBD2 - TRBV9
CASSHIAGGTDTQYF TGTGCCAGCAGCCACATAGCGGGGGGGACAGATACGCAGTATTTT TRBJ2-3 TRBD2 - TRBV3-1/TRBV3-2
CASSNTGTPPYNEQFF TGCGCCAGCAGCAACACCGGGACTCCCCCCTACAATGAGCAGTTCTTC TRBJ2-1 - - TRBV5-1
CASSLKGLKPQHF TGTGCCAGCAGTTTAAAGGGGCTAAAGCCCCAGCATTTT TRBJ1-5 - - TRBV12-3/TRBV12-4
CASSPRGEETQYF TGTGCCAGCAGTCCGCGGGGGGAAGAGACCCAGTACTTC TRBJ2-5 TRBD2 - TRBV28
CASSERFSTEAFF TGTGCCAGTAGTGAGAGGTTCAGCACTGAAGCTTTCTTT TRBJ1-1 - - TRBV19
CASSARRFSLTVNGYTF TGTGCCAGCAGTGCCCGCAGATTTAGCTTGACAGTTAATGGCTACACCTTC TRBJ1-2 - - TRBV27
CASSPGGFYEQYF TGTGCCAGCAGCCCGGGGGGGTTCTACGAGCAGTACTTC TRBJ2-7 TRBD2 few TRBV3-1/TRBV3-2
CASSPRSSSTDTQYF TGTGCCAGCAGCCCCCGGAGCTCTAGCACAGATACGCAGTATTTT TRBJ2-3 - - TRBV7-8
CASSEQSVGTGELFF TGTGCCAGCAGTGAACAGAGCGTTGGGACCGGGGAGCTGTTTTTT TRBJ2-2 - - TRBV2
CASSLSSGGASDTQYF TGTGCCAGCAGCCTATCTAGCGGGGGGGCCTCAGATACGCAGTATTTT TRBJ2-3 TRBD2 - TRBV9
CATSDYRTELGEQFF TGTGCCACCAGTGATTACCGGACTGAACTCGGTGAGCAGTTCTTC TRBJ2-1 - - TRBV24-1
CASSGLPGTEAFF TGTGCCAGCAGTGGGTTGCCGGGGACTGAAGCTTTCTTT TRBJ1-1 - - TRBV25-1
CASSPSPGTGQGPQHF TGTGCCAGCAGCCCCTCCCCCGGGACAGGGCAGGGGCCCCAGCATTTT TRBJ1-5 TRBD1 many TRBV9
CASSLGRGIDTGELFF TGCGCCAGCAGCTTGGGGCGGGGGATAGACACCGGGGAGCTGTTTTTT TRBJ2-2 TRBD2 - TRBV5-1
CASSFGGTGGREQYF TGTGCCAGCAGCTTCGGGGGGACAGGGGGTAGGGAGCAGTACTTC TRBJ2-7 TRBD1 - TRBV13
CASSSDGQGLRRPQHF TGTGCCAGCAGCTCCGACGGGCAGGGCCTTCGCCGGCCCCAGCATTTT TRBJ1-5 - - TRBV11-3
CASPTGTQNNEQFF TGTGCCAGTCCTACCGGGACTCAAAACAATGAGCAGTTCTTC TRBJ2-1 - - TRBV2
CASSLDMKNTEAFF TGTGCCAGCAGTTTAGACATGAAGAACACTGAAGCTTTCTTT TRBJ1-1 - - TRBV7-6
CASSLEGVGTDTQYF TGTGCCAGCAGCTTAGAGGGGGTAGGCACAGATACGCAGTATTTT TRBJ2-3 - - TRBV7-2
CASSIPTVLYGYTF TGTGCCAGCAGTATTCCAACAGTTCTCTATGGCTACACCTTC TRBJ1-2 - once TRBV28
CASSPGLAGIRNEQFF TGTGCCAGTAGTCCCGGACTAGCGGGGATCCGGAATGAGCAGTTCTTC TRBJ2-1 TRBD2 - TRBV19
CASSLGQGGYTF TGTGCCAGCAGCTTGGGACAGGGAGGCTACACCTTC TRBJ1-2 TRBD1 - TRBV5-7
CASSLYGQSTDTQYF TGTGCCAGCAGCCTCTACGGACAGAGCACAGATACGCAGTATTTT TRBJ2-3 - - TRBV11-3
CASSGGDQWTQYF TGTGCCAGCAGCGGCGGGGATCAGTGGACCCAGTACTTC TRBJ2-5 - few TRBV9
CASRDSTYEQYF TGTGCCAGCAGGGACAGTACCTACGAGCAGTACTTC TRBJ2-7 - once TRBV25-1
CAWSASGGGEQYF TGTGCCTGGAGTGCCAGCGGGGGGGGTGAGCAGTACTTC TRBJ2-7 TRBD2 - TRBV30
CASSYGNYGYTF TGTGCCAGCAGCTACGGCAACTATGGCTACACCTTC TRBJ1-2 - once TRBV6-6
CSVQVISNQPQHF TGCAGCGTACAGGTTATTAGCAATCAGCCCCAGCATTTT TRBJ1-5 - - TRBV29-1
CASSQDGRSFNEKLFF TGCGCCAGCAGCCAAGATGGGAGGTCCTTTAATGAAAAACTGTTTTTT TRBJ1-4 - - TRBV4-1
CASSFWRKPNTGELFF TGTGCCAGCAGTTTTTGGAGAAAACCGAACACCGGGGAGCTGTTTTTT TRBJ2-2 - - TRBV27
CASSQVREQFF TGTGCCAGCAGCCAAGTGAGGGAGCAGTTCTTC TRBJ2-1 - - TRBV3-1/TRBV3-2
CASSSTAGSYNSPLHF TGTGCCAGCAGCTCCACGGCGGGCTCCTATAATTCACCCCTCCACTTT TRBJ1-6 - - TRBV12-1
CASSSPGTGSSYEQYF TGTGCCAGCAGCTCCCCCGGGACAGGTTCCTCCTACGAGCAGTACTTC TRBJ2-7 TRBD1 - TRBV9
CASSNSSGPGPLHF TGTGCCAGCAGCAATTCTTCGGGTCCGGGACCCCTCCACTTT TRBJ1-6 - few TRBV21-1
CASSSHRVPEAFF TGTGCCAGCAGCTCACACAGGGTCCCTGAAGCTTTCTTT TRBJ1-1 - - TRBV12-3/TRBV12-4
CASSSGHQQPQHF TGTGCCAGCAGCTCGGGTCACCAACAGCCCCAGCATTTT TRBJ1-5 - once TRBV7-8
CASTKGCRERTDTQYF TGTGCCAGCACCAAAGGGTGCAGGGAACGCACAGATACGCAGTATTTT TRBJ2-3 - - TRBV6-6
CAIRGQAQRSYGYTF TGTGCCATCAGGGGACAGGCCCAAAGGTCCTATGGCTACACCTTC TRBJ1-2 TRBD1 - TRBV10-3
CASTLDLNTEAFF TGTGCCAGCACTCTGGACTTGAACACTGAAGCTTTCTTT TRBJ1-1 - - TRBV2
CASSSVRGLTYGYTF TGTGCCAGCAGCTCTGTTCGGGGTCTTACCTATGGCTACACCTTC TRBJ1-2 - - TRBV11-2
CASSYDLSGGPDTQYF TGCGCCAGCAGCTACGACTTGAGCGGGGGGCCAGATACGCAGTATTTT TRBJ2-3 TRBD2 once TRBV5-1
CASSLAGGVSYNEQFF TGCGCCAGCAGCTTAGCGGGAGGGGTCTCCTACAATGAGCAGTTCTTC TRBJ2-1 TRBD2 - TRBV5-1
CASSPQGQEDQPQHF TGTGCCAGTAGTCCGCAGGGGCAGGAAGATCAGCCCCAGCATTTT TRBJ1-5 - once TRBV19
CAISESRDFDNEQFF TGTGCCATCAGTGAGTCCCGGGACTTTGACAATGAGCAGTTCTTC TRBJ2-1 - - TRBV10-3
CSVDGSGNEQFF TGCAGCGTTGACGGTAGCGGCAATGAGCAGTTCTTC TRBJ2-1 - - TRBV29-1
CASSSWRPKLPSQYF TGTGCCAGCAGCTCCTGGCGGCCTAAGCTCCCCTCGCAGTATTTT TRBJ2-3 - few TRBV11-2
CATWDRAYEQYF TGTGCCACCTGGGACAGGGCCTACGAGCAGTACTTC TRBJ2-7 TRBD1 - TRBV2
CASSWRTRIRDNEQFF TGTGCCAGCAGCTGGCGGACTAGGATTAGAGACAATGAGCAGTTCTTC TRBJ2-1 TRBD2 - TRBV7-6
CATSDPGAHQPQHF TGTGCCACCAGTGACCCAGGGGCTCATCAGCCCCAGCATTTT TRBJ1-5 - once TRBV24-1
CASSATRALQGAGGYTF TGTGCCAGCTCAGCTACGAGAGCTTTACAGGGGGCCGGTGGCTACACCTTC TRBJ1-2 TRBD1 - TRBV18
CASSDRGEAFF TGTGCCAGTTCTGACAGGGGCGAAGCTTTCTTT TRBJ1-1 TRBD1 - TRBV19
CASSLLGDPYNEQFF TGCGCCAGCAGCTTGTTAGGGGATCCCTACAATGAGCAGTTCTTC TRBJ2-1 - - TRBV5-1
CASSEGLNSNQPQHF TGTGCCAGCAGTGAAGGACTTAATAGCAATCAGCCCCAGCATTTT TRBJ1-5 - - TRBV6-1
CASSLDWGTPEQFF TGTGCCAGCAGCTTAGATTGGGGGACACCTGAGCAGTTCTTC TRBJ2-1 - - TRBV11-3